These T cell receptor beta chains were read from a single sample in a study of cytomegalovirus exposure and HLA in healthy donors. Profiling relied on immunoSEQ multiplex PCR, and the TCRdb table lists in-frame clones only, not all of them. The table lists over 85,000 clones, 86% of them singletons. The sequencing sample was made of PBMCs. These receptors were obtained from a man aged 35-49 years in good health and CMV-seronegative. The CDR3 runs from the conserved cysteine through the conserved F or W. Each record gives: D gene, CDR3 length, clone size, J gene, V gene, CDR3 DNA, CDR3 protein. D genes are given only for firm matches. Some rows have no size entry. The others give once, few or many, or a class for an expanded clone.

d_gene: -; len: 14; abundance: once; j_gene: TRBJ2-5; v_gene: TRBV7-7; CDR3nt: TGTGCCAGCAGCTTAGCGTCAGCGCCGGAGACCCAGTACTTC; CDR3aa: CASSLASAPETQYF
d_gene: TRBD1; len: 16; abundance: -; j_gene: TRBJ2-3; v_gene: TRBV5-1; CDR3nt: TGCGCCAGCGCGACAGGGCCTGACCCCCACACAGATACGCAGTATTTT; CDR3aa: CASATGPDPHTDTQYF
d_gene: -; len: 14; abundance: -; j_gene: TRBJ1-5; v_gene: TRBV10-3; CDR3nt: TGTGCCATCATAAGGGGTACGAGCAATCAGCCCCAGCATTTT; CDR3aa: CAIIRGTSNQPQHF
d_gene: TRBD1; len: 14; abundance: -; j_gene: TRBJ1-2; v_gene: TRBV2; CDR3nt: TGTGCCACACAGGGGGCCCTGGGTCCCTATGGCTACACCTTC; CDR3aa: CATQGALGPYGYTF
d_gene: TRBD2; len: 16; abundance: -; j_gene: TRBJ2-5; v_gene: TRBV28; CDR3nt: TGTGCCAGCAGTTTGGGCAGTGGGGGGGGCCAAGAGACCCAGTACTTC; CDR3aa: CASSLGSGGGQETQYF
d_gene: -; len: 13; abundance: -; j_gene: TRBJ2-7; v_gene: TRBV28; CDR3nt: TGTGCCAGCAGTAACCCCAGGGCAGCCGAGCAGTACTTC; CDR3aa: CASSNPRAAEQYF
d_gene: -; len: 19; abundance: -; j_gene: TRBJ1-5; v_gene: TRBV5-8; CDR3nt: TGTGCCAGCACCCTAAGGGGAGGCAGAACTCAAAGAAGCAATCAGCCCCAGCATTTT; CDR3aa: CASTLRGGRTQRSNQPQHF
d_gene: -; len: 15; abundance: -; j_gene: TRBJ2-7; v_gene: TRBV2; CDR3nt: TGTGCCAGCAGTGATCGGGCATTAGGGGAGGACGAGCAGTACTTC; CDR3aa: CASSDRALGEDEQYF
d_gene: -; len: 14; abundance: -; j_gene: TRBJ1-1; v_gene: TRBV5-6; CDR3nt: TGTGCCAGCAGCTTGGAGGAGGGGCGCACTGAAGCTTTCTTT; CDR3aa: CASSLEEGRTEAFF
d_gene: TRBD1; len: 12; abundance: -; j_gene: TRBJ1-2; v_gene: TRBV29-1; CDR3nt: TGCAGCGTCGGGACAGGGAGTAGTGGCTACACCTTC; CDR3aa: CSVGTGSSGYTF
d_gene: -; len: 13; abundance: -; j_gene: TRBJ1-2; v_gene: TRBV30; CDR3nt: TGTGCCTGGAGCGAGGGTGTAAACTATGGCTACACCTTC; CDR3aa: CAWSEGVNYGYTF
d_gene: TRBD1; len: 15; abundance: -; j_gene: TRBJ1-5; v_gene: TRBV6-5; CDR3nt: TGTGCCGGCAGCACTCTGACAGGGGGTAATCAGCCCCAGCATTTT; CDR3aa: CAGSTLTGGNQPQHF
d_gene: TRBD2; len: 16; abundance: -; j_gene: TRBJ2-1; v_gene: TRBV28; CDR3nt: TGTGCCAGCAGCCTCTCGGGGGGGGGAACCTACAATGAGCAGTTCTTC; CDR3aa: CASSLSGGGTYNEQFF
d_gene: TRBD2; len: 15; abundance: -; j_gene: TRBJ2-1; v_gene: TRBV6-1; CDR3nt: TGTGCCAGCAGCCCCGGACTAGCGGGGTACAATGAGCAGTTCTTC; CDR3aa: CASSPGLAGYNEQFF
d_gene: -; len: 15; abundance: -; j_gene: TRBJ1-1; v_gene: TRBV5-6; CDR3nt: TGTGCCAGCAGCTTGGCCGGCAGGATGAACACTGAAGCTTTCTTT; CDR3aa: CASSLAGRMNTEAFF
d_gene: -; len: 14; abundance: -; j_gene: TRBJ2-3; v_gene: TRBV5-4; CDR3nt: TGTGCCAGCAGCTTGTCGGGGTTTCAGGATACGCAGTATTTT; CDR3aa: CASSLSGFQDTQYF
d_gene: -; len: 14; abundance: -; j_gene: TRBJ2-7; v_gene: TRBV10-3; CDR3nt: TGTGCCATCAGTGCGTATTCGGGGAGCGGGGAGCAGTACTTC; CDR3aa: CAISAYSGSGEQYF
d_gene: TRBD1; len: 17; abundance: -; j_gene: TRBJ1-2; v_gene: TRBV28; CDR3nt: TGTGCCAGCAGTCCCGGGACAGCTATTACTACTAACTATGGCTACACCTTC; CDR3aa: CASSPGTAITTNYGYTF
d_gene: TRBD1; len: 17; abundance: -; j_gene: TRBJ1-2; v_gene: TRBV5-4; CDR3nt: TGTGCCAGCAGCTTGATGGCAGGGGGCTCGGTTAACTATGGCTACACCTTC; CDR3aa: CASSLMAGGSVNYGYTF
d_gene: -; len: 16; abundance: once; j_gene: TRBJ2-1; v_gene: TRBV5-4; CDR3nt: TGTGCCAGCAGCCCCCCAGGGACTGTCTCCTACAATGAGCAGTTCTTC; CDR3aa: CASSPPGTVSYNEQFF
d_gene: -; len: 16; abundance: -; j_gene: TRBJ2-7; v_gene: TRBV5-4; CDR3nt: TGTGCCAGCAGCTTGGACCCGGGACTTTCTTCCTACGAGCAGTACTTC; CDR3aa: CASSLDPGLSSYEQYF
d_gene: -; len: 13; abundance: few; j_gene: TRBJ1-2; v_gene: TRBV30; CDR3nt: TGTGCCTGGAACCCGAGCTCCGGGTCCGGCTACACCTTC; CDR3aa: CAWNPSSGSGYTF
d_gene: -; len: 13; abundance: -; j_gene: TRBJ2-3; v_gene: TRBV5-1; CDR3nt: TGCGCCAGCAGCTGGCAGGGGGGAGATACGCAGTATTTT; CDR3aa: CASSWQGGDTQYF
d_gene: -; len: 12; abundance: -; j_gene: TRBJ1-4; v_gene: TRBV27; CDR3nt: TGTGCCAGCAGTTTATACGGGGAAAAACTGTTTTTT; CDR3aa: CASSLYGEKLFF
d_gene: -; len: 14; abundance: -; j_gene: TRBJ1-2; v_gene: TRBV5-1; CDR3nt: TGCGCCAGCAGCTTGGCCAAGGACTACTATGGCTACACCTTC; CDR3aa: CASSLAKDYYGYTF
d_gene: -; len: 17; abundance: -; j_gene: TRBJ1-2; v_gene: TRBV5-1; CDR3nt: TGCGCCAGCAGCTTGGCCCATTTAAGGGGATCAGGAGTTGGCTACACCTTC; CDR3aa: CASSLAHLRGSGVGYTF
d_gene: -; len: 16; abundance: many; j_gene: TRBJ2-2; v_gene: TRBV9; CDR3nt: TGTGCCAGCAGCGGCCTTTCGACAGGTTTTACCGGGGAGCTGTTTTTT; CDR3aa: CASSGLSTGFTGELFF
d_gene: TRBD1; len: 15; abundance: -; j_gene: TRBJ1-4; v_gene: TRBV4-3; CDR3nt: TGCGCCAGCAGCCAAGATATGACAGGGGTGGAAAAACTGTTTTTT; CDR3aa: CASSQDMTGVEKLFF
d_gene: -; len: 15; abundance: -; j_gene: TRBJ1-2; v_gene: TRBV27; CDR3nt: TGTGCCAGCAGTCCTCGGGAGGGCTTCCACTATGGCTACACCTTC; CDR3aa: CASSPREGFHYGYTF
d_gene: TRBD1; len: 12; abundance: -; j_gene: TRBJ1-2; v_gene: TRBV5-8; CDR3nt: TGTGCCAGCAGAGGACAGGGAGACGGCTACACCTTC; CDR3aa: CASRGQGDGYTF
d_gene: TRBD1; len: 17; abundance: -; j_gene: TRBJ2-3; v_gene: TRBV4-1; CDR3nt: TGCGCCAGCAGCCAAGAATATGGGACAGCTAGCACAGATACGCAGTATTTT; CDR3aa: CASSQEYGTASTDTQYF
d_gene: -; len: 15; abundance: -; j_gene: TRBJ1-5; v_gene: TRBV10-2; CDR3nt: TGCGCCAGCAGTGAGTCTGGGGGCCTGAATCAGCCCCAGCATTTT; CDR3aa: CASSESGGLNQPQHF
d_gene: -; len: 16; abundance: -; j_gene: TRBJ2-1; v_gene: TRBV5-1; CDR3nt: TGCGCCAGCAGCTTGGCCAGGGCCCTTTCCTACAATGAGCAGTTCTTC; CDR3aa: CASSLARALSYNEQFF
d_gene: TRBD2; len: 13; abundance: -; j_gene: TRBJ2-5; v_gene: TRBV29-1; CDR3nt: TGCAGCGTTTTGGGGGGGAATAGTGAGACCCAGTACTTC; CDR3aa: CSVLGGNSETQYF
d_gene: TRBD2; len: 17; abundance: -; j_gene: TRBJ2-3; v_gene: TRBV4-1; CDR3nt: TGCGCCAGCAGCCAAGATTCTAGCGGGGGGATCACAGATACGCAGTATTTT; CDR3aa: CASSQDSSGGITDTQYF
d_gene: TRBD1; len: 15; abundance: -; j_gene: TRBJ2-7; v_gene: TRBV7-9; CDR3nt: TGTGCCAGCAGGCCTACCGGGACAGGGGGCGACGAGCAGTACTTC; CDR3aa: CASRPTGTGGDEQYF
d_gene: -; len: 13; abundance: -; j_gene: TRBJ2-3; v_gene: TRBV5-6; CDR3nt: TGTGCCAGCAGTGCGGCAGGCACAGATACGCAGTATTTT; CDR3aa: CASSAAGTDTQYF
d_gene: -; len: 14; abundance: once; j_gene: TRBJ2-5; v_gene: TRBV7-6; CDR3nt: TGTGCCAGCAGCTTATGGCTAGTCCAAGAGACCCAGTACTTC; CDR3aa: CASSLWLVQETQYF
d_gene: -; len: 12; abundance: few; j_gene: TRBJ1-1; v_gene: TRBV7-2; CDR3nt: TGTGCCAGCAGGTTCACAGACACTGAAGCTTTCTTT; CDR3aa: CASRFTDTEAFF
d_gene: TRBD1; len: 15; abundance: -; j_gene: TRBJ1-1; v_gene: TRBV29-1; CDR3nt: TGCAGCGTTGTCGGCAGGGGGCTAATGAACACTGAAGCTTTCTTT; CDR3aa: CSVVGRGLMNTEAFF
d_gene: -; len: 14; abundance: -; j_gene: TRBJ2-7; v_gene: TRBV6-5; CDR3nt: TGTGCCAGCAGTTACTCGAGGGGGAATTACGAGCAGTACTTC; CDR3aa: CASSYSRGNYEQYF
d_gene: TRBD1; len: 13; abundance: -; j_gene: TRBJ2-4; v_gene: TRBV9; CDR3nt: TGTGCCAGCAGCAAGGACAGGACAACGGGAAAGTACTTC; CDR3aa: CASSKDRTTGKYF
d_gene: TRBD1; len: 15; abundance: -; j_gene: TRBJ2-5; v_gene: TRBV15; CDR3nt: TGTGCCACCAGCAGTCCGGACAGGGGGCTAGAGACCCAGTACTTC; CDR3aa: CATSSPDRGLETQYF
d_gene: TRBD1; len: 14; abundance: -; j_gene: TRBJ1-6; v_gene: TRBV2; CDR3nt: TGTGCCAGCAGTGAGACCAGACAGGGTTCACCCCTCCACTTT; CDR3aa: CASSETRQGSPLHF
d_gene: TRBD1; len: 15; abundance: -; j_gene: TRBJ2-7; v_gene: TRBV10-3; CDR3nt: TGTGCCATCAGGAGTACCCGGACAGGTAACTACGAGCAGTACTTC; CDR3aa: CAIRSTRTGNYEQYF